These 5 T cell receptor beta chains came from one sample sequenced in a study of early T cells in non-severe SARS-CoV-2 infection. TCRdb fed the 5' RACE reads into MiXCR, producing one record per CDR3 protein. This table holds around 47,000 distinct CDR3 sequences, 11% found once. Material: whole blood. These receptors came from an adult who was a healthcare worker with PCR-confirmed SARS-CoV-2 infection or an uninfected control (not recorded which).

This clonotype came up many times. The gene calls are TRBV11-3 and TRBJ1-5; no clear D. This CDR3 has 20 amino acids. The germline V gene encodes CDR1 SGHNT and CDR2 YENEEA. V was cut by 5 bases and J by 2 bases, with 28 bases left in between. CDR3 region: CASSPPWRRRAGRCNQPQHF. The CDR3 bases are TGTGCCAGCAGCCCGCCCTGGCGTCGGAGGGCAGGTCGGTGCAATCAGCCCCAGCATTTT.

In this sample, this clonotype turned up a few times. The chain joins TRBV28 to TRBJ2-5; 9 bases fit TRBD1. Trimming cost V 6 bases and J 4 bases; bases outside gene matches: 9. Germline CDR1 reads MDHEN; CDR2 reads SYDVKM. The CDR3 consists of 15 residues. The CDR3 loop reads CASREGDRVIETQYF. The CDR3 DNA sequence: TGTGCCAGCAGGGAGGGGGACAGGGTGATAGAGACCCAGTACTTC. The full variable domain, with the rest looked up from reference TRBV28 and TRBJ2-5, is DVKVTQSSRYLVKRTGEKVFLECVQDMDHENMFWYRQDPGLGLRLIYFSYDVKMKEKGDIPEGYSVSREKKERFSLILESASTNQTSMYLCASREGDRVIETQYFGPGTRLLVL.

This clonotype came up many times. Here the CDR3 reads CASSPIGPGDTQYF. The CDR3 DNA reads as TGTGCCAGCAGCCCCATCGGACCGGGAGATACGCAGTATTTT. The genes are TRBV7-3 and TRBJ2-3; D not certain. Germline lookup yields CDR1 SGHTA and CDR2 FQGTGA. The CDR3 extends over 14 amino acids. Trimming pared 5 bases from V and 5 bases from J, leaving 14 bases between.

There are a few counts of this clonotype. J is TRBJ2-7 and V is TRBV9; TRBD2 matches at 10 bases. CDR1 and CDR2 from the germline V gene are SGDLS and YYNGEE. This CDR3 region has 15 residues. After removal of 4 bases from V and 5 bases from J, the junction contained 9 bases not matched to a gene. CDR3 nucleotides: TGTGCCAGCAGCCCAACTAGCGGGGAATGGGACGAGCAGTACTTC. Translating it yields CASSPTSGEWDEQYF.

In this sample, this clonotype turned up many times. The chain uses TRBV20-1 and TRBJ2-1; no firm D call. Germline V gene sequence: CDR1 DFQATT, CDR2 SNEGSKA (reference sequence). The CDR3 loop spans 15 amino acids. Trimming shortened V by 5 bases and J by 0 bases, and 14 bases separated the two germline ends. In nucleotides, the CDR3 is TGCAGTGCTGAGGAAATAATTAGCTCCTACAATGAGCAGTTCTTC. It is translated as CSAEEIISSYNEQFF.